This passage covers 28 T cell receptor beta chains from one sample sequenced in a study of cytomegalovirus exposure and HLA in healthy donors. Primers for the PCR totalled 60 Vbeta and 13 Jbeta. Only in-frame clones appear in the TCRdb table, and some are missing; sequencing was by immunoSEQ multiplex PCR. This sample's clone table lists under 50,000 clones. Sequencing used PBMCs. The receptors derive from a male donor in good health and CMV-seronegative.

CDR3 in amino acids: CASRQIGGSTDTQYF. CDR3 bases: TGTGCCAGCAGACAAATCGGGGGTAGCACAGATACGCAGTATTTT. The V and J genes are TRBV2 and TRBJ2-3; possible D gene TRBD2, 6 bases. Germline CDR1 is SNHLY and CDR2 is FYNNEI. V was clipped by 6 bases and J by 0 bases, with 13 bases between them. The CDR3 covers 15 residues. The full variable domain, completed using reference TRBV2 and TRBJ2-3, is EPEVTQTPSHQVTQMGQEVILRCVPISNHLYFYWYRQILGQKVEFLVSFYNNEISEKSEIFDDQFSVERPDGSNFTLKIRSTKLEDSAMYFCASRQIGGSTDTQYFGPGTRLTVL.

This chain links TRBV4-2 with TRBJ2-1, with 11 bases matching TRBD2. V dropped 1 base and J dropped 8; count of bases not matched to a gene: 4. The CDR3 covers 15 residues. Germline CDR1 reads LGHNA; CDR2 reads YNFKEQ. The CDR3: CASSQVAGGRDEQFF. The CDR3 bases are TGTGCCAGCAGCCAAGTAGCGGGGGGGCGTGATGAGCAGTTCTTC.

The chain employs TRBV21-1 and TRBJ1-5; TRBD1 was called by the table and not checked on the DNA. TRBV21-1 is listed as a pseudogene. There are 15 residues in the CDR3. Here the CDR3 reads CASSKRVRGNQPQHF. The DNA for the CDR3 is TGTGCCAGCAGCAAAAGGGTCAGGGGGAATCAGCCCCAGCATTTT.

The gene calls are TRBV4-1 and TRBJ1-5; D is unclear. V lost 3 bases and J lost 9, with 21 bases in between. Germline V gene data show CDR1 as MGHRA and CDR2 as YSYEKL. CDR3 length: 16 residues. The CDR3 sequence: CASSHRADGGMGPQHF. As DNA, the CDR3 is TGCGCCAGCAGCCATAGAGCTGACGGAGGGATGGGGCCCCAGCATTTT.

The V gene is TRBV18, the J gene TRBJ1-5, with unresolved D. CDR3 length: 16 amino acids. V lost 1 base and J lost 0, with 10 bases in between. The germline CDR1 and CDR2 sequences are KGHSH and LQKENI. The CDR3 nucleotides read TGTGCCAGCTCACCACGCGGATCCTATAGCAATCAGCCCCAGCATTTT. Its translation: CASSPRGSYSNQPQHF. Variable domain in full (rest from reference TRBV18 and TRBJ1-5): NAGVMQNPRHLVRRRGQEARLRCSPMKGHSHVYWYRQLPEEGLKFMVYLQKENIIDESGMPKERFSAEFPKEGPSILRIQQVVRGDSAAYFCASSPRGSYSNQPQHFGDGTRLSIL.

The CDR3 sequence is CASTMDLSGGTLITDTQYF. CDR3 bases: TGCGCCAGCACTATGGACCTTAGCGGGGGGACTCTCATCACAGATACGCAGTATTTT. The chain has TRBV5-1 and TRBJ2-3, with TRBD2 matching over 10 bases. The CDR3 covers 19 residues. CDR1 is SGHRS, CDR2 YFSETQ, per germline. The V and J ends lost 6 bases and 2 bases, in that order; junction bases with no gene match: 18. Full variable domain (outside the CDR3, taken from reference TRBV5-1 and TRBJ2-3): KAGVTQTPRYLIKTRGQQVTLSCSPISGHRSVSWYQQTPGQGLQFLFEYFSETQRNKGNFPGRFSGRQFSNSRSEMNVSTLELGDSALYLCASTMDLSGGTLITDTQYFGPGTRLTVL.

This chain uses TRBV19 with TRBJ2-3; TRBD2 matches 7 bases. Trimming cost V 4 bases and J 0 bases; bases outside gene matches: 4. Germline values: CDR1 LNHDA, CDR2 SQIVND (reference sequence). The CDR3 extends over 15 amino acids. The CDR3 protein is CASSRRGTSTDTQYF. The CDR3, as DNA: TGTGCCAGTAGTAGGCGGGGGACTAGCACAGATACGCAGTATTTT.

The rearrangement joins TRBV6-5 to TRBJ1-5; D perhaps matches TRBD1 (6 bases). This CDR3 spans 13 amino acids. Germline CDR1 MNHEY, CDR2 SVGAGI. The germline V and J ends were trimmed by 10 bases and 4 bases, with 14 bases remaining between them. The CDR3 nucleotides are TGTGCCATAGGGACACATCGTAATCAGCCCCAGCATTTT. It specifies CAIGTHRNQPQHF.

CDR3 nucleotide sequence: TGTGCCAGCAGTTTTCTCAGGGGGCACTACGAGCAGTACTTC. Its protein product is CASSFLRGHYEQYF. The chain recombines TRBV6-1 with TRBJ2-7, with 8 bases fitting TRBD1. The CDR3 runs 14 residues. The V gene end was trimmed by 5 bases and the J gene end by 3 bases; junction bases not matched to a gene: 6. The germline gives CDR1 MNHNS, CDR2 SASEGT.

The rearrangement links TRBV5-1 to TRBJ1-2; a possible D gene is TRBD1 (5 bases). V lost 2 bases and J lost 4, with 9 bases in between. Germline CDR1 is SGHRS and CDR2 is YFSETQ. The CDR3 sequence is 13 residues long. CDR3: CASSFGAGYGYTF. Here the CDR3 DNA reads TGCGCCAGCAGCTTTGGGGCTGGCTATGGCTACACCTTC.

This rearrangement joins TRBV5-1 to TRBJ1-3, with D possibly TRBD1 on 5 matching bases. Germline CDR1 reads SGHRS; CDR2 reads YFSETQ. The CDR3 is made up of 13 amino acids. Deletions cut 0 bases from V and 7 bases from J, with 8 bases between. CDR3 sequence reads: CASSLERGNTIYF. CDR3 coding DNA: TGCGCCAGCAGCTTGGAACGGGGGAACACCATATATTTT.

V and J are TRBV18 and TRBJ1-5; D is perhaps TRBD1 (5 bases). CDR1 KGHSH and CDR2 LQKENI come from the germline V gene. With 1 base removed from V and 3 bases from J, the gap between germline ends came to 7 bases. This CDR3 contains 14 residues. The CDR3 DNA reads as TGTGCCAGCTCACCACAGGGGAACAATCAGCCCCAGCATTTT. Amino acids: CASSPQGNNQPQHF.

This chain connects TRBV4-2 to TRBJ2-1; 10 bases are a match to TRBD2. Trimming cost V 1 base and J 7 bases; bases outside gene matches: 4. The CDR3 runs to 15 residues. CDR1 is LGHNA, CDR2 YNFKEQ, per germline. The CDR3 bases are TGTGCCAGCAGCCAAGGAGCGGGGGGGCAGAATGAGCAGTTCTTC. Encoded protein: CASSQGAGGQNEQFF.

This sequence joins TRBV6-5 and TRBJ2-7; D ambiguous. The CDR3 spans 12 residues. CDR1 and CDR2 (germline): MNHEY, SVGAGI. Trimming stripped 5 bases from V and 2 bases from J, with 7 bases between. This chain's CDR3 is CASSQVTYEQYF. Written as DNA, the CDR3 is TGTGCCAGCAGTCAGGTGACCTACGAGCAGTACTTC.

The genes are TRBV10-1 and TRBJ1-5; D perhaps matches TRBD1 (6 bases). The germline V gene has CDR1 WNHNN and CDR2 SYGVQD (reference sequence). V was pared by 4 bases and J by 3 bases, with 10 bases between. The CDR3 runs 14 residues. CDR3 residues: CASSGRTANQPQHF. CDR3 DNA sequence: TGCGCCAGCAGTGGGCGGACAGCCAATCAGCCCCAGCATTTT.

CDR3 sequence (DNA): TGTGCCAGTAGTTTTTTGATTGGGGTCAGGGTCTACGAGCAGTACTTC. Residues: CASSFLIGVRVYEQYF. The chain is built from TRBV19 and TRBJ2-7; D perhaps matches TRBD1 (5 bases). Germline lookup yields CDR1 LNHDA and CDR2 SQIVND (reference sequence). The germline V and J ends were trimmed by 5 bases and 3 bases, with 20 bases remaining between them. The CDR3 totals 16 residues.

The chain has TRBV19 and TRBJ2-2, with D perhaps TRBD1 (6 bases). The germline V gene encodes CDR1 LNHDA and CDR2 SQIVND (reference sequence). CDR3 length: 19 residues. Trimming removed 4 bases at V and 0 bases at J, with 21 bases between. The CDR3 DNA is TGTGCCAGTAGTACCACACCTAACCTGGCAGGGGCGAACACCGGGGAGCTGTTTTTT. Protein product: CASSTTPNLAGANTGELFF.

This chain's CDR3 is CASSPTPDSVPYSNQPQHF. CDR3 DNA sequence: TGTGCCAGCAGCCCAACTCCCGACAGCGTCCCTTATAGCAATCAGCCCCAGCATTTT. The chain joins TRBV7-6 to TRBJ1-5; tentative D call: TRBD1 (5 bases). Germline loops: CDR1 SGHVS, CDR2 FNYEAQ. Trimming pared 5 bases from V and 0 bases from J, leaving 23 bases between. The CDR3 extends over 19 amino acids.

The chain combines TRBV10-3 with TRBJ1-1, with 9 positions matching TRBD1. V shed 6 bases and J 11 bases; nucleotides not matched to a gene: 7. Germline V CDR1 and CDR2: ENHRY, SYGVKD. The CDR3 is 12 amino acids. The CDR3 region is CAIRGQGGEAFF. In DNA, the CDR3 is TGTGCCATCAGGGGACAGGGAGGCGAGGCTTTCTTT.

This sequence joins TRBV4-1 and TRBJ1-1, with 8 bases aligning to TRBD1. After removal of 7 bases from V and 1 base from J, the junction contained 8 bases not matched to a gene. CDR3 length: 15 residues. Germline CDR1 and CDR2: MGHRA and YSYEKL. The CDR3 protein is CASNSRTGWNTEAFF. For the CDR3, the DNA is TGCGCCAGCAACTCCCGGACAGGGTGGAACACTGAAGCTTTCTTT.

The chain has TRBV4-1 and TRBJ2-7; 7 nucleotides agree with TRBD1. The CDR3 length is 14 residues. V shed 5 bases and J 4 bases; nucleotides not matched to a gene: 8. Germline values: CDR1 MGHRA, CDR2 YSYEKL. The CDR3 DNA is TGCGCCAGCAGCACCCGACAGGGATCGTACGAGCAGTACTTC. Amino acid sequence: CASSTRQGSYEQYF.

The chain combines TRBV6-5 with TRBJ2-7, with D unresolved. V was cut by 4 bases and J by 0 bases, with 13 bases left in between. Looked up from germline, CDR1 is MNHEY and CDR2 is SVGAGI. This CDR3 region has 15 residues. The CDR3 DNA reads TGTGCCAGCAGTTCTTCAGGCTCGAGCTCCTACGAGCAGTACTTC. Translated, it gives CASSSSGSSSYEQYF.

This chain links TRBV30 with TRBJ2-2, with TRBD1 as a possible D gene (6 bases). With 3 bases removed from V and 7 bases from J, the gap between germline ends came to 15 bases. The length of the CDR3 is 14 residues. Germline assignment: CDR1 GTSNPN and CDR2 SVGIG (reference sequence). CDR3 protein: CAWRLQGLFGELFF. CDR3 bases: TGTGCCTGGAGGCTCCAGGGGTTATTCGGGGAGCTGTTTTTT.

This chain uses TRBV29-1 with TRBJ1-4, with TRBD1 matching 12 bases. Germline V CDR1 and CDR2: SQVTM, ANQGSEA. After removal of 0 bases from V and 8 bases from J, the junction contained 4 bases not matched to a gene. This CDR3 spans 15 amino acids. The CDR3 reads CSVEEGTGGGEKLFF. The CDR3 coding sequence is TGCAGCGTTGAAGAAGGGACAGGGGGCGGGGAAAAACTGTTTTTT.

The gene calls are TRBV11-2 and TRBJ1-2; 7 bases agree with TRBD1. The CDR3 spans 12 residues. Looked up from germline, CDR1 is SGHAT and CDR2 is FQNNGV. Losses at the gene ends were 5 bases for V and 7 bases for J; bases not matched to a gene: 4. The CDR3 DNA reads TGTGCCAGCAGCACAGGGGATGCTGGCTACACCTTC. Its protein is CASSTGDAGYTF.

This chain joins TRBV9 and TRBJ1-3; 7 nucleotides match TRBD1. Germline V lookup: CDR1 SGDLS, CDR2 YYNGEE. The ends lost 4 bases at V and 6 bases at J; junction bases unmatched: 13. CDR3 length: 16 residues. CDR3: CASSFPYEGAENTIYF. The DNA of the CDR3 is TGTGCCAGCAGCTTCCCTTACGAGGGGGCCGAAAACACCATATATTTT. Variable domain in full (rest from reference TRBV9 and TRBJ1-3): DSGVTQTPKHLITATGQRVTLRCSPRSGDLSVYWYQQSLDQGLQFLIQYYNGEERAKGNILERFSAQQFPDLHSELNLSSLELGDSALYFCASSFPYEGAENTIYFGEGSWLTVV.

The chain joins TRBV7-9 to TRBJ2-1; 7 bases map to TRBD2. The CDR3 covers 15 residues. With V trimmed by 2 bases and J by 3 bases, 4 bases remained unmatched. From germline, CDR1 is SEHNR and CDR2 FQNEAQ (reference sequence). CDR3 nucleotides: TGTGCCAGCAGCTTACCGGGACTATTCTACAATGAGCAGTTCTTC. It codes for CASSLPGLFYNEQFF.

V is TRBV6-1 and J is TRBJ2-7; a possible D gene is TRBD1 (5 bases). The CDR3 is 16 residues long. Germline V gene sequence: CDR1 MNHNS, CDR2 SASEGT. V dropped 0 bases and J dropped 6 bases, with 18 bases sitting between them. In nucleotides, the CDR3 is TGTGCCAGCAGTGAAGCAAGGACACATGGGCTAGGCGAGCAGTACTTC. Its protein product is CASSEARTHGLGEQYF.